This TCR beta chain appears in the sequencing data of a study of T-cell reconstitution after alpha-beta-depleted transplantation in children. General observations from the study: Several patients had high TCRbeta diversity at day 60; it came from surviving recipient T cells and thymic progenitors. At one year after transplant, newly produced T cells mostly accounted for T-cell counts and diversity.

Preparing the TCRbeta library involved the use of unique molecular identifiers. TCRdb fed the PCR reads into MiXCR, producing one record per CDR3 protein. The sample includes approximately 7,000 distinct CDR3 sequences, around 5.3% seen only once; the top ten take roughly 25%. J was trimmed by 8 bases and V by 0 bases; bases with no gene match: 4. This CDR3 contains 17 residues. Germline CDR1 KGHSH, CDR2 LQKENI. This clonotype was picked up many times. The antigen is unknown. V usage is TRBV18 and J usage is TRBJ2-1; the match to TRBD2 covers 16 bases. The sequences come from PBMCs, mostly from graft donor cells, collected 180 days after TCRalphabeta/CD19-depleted stem cell transplant. The TCR comes from a child under three years old who had a stem cell transplant for acute myeloid leukemia, so the T cells may come from the graft donor. Here the CDR3 reads CASSPPGLAGGRYEQFF. The CDR3 DNA reads TGTGCCAGCTCACCACCGGGACTAGCGGGAGGGCGATATGAGCAGTTCTTC.